This T cell receptor beta chain derives from a study of T-cell reconstitution after alpha-beta-depleted transplantation in children. Findings of the study overall: Several hundred expanded graft clones reportedly supplied alpha-beta T cells about two months after transplant. Several patients had high TCRbeta diversity at day 60; it came from surviving recipient T cells and thymic progenitors. T-cell counts and diversity at one year following transplant were attributed mainly to newly produced T cells.

Details on this clonotype: Antigen unknown.

V gave up 6 bases and J gave up 3 bases; unmatched junction bases: 10. The CDR3 runs 15 residues. Looked up from germline, CDR1 is SGHVS and CDR2 is FQNEAQ. Unique molecular identifiers tagged the TCRbeta library. One entry per CDR3 protein, called by TCRdb with MiXCR from the PCR reads. The sample lists 300,000 or so distinct CDR3 sequences; about a quarter were seen once. Sequenced here: PBMCs, mostly from graft donor cells, sampled 180 days after TCRalphabeta/CD19-depleted stem cell transplant. The receptor comes from a male patient between 5 and 17 years old who had a stem cell transplant for acute lymphoblastic leukemia, so the T cells may come from the graft donor. V gene TRBV7-8 combines with J gene TRBJ2-7; 8 bases fit TRBD1. CDR3 in amino acids: CASRPTGTGYYEQYF. Written as DNA, the CDR3 is TGTGCCAGCAGGCCCACCGGGACAGGTTACTACGAGCAGTACTTC.